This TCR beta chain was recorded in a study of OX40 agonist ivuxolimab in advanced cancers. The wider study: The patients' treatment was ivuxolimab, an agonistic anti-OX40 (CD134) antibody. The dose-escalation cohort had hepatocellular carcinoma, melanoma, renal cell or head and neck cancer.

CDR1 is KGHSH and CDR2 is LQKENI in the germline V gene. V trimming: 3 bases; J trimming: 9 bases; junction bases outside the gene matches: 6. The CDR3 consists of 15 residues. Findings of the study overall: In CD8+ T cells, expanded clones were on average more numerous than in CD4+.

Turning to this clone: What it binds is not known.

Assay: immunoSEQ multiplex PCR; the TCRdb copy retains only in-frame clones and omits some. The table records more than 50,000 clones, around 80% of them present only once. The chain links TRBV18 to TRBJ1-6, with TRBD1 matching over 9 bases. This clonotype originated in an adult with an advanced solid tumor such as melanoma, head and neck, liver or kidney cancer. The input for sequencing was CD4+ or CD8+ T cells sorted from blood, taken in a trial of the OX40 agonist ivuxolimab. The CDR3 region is CASSPRGTGSSPLHF. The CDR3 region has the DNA TGTGCCAGCTCACCCAGAGGGACAGGGAGTTCACCCCTCCACTTT.